Presented here are 21 T cell receptor beta chains from one specimen sequenced in a study of cytomegalovirus exposure and HLA in healthy donors. The PCR used 60 Vbeta and 13 Jbeta primers. Produced via immunoSEQ multiplex PCR; TCRdb's table is partial and in-frame only. The sample includes some 160,000 clones, around 73% of them seen just once. Sequences were obtained from PBMCs. Source of these receptors: a woman between 18 and 30 years old in good health and CMV-seropositive.

This chain joins TRBV27 and TRBJ1-1, with 7 bases lining up with TRBD1. The V gene's germline CDR1 is MNHEY and CDR2 SMNVEV (reference sequence). J lost 2 bases, V lost 5 bases, and 8 bases had no gene match. CDR3 size: 15 residues. The chain's CDR3 is CASSPWTGENTEAFF. CDR3 nucleotide sequence: TGTGCCAGCAGTCCATGGACAGGCGAAAACACTGAAGCTTTCTTT.

The CDR3 coding sequence is TGTGCCAGCAGCTTAGGAGACAGGGGTTTCTACGAGCAGTACTTC. Amino acids: CASSLGDRGFYEQYF. The chain joins TRBV7-2 to TRBJ2-7, with TRBD1 matching over 8 bases. CDR1 and CDR2 from the germline V gene are SGHTA and FQGNSA. This CDR3 contains 15 residues. V lost 1 base and J lost 3; bases outside the gene matches: 5.

This clone was picked up a small number of times. The chain couples TRBV19 to TRBJ2-2; weak D call: TRBD2 (5 bases). V dropped 2 bases and J dropped 6 bases, with 7 bases sitting between them. The CDR3 loop spans 13 amino acids. Germline V gene sequence: CDR1 LNHDA, CDR2 SQIVND (reference sequence). In DNA form, the CDR3 reads TGTGCCAGTAGTATATCGGGGTCCGGGGAGCTGTTTTTT. It codes for CASSISGSGELFF.

This clone was seen a handful of times. The genes are TRBV2 and TRBJ2-2; D possibly corresponds to TRBD2 (6 bases). V lost 3 bases and J 5 bases, leaving 19 bases between the germline ends. This CDR3 is 17 amino acids long. Germline V gene lookup returns CDR1 SNHLY and CDR2 FYNNEI. The CDR3 DNA reads TGTGCCAGCAGTGACGCTACAGTTATGGGGGGTACCGGGGAGCTGTTTTTT. It codes for CASSDATVMGGTGELFF.

This chain joins TRBV2 and TRBJ2-6; 10 bases match TRBD2. Per the germline V gene, CDR1 is SNHLY and CDR2 is FYNNEI. V lost 6 bases, J lost 2 bases, and 10 bases stayed unmatched. The CDR3 spans 18 residues. The CDR3 loop reads CASRDWTSGLPGANVLTF. CDR3 nucleotides: TGTGCCAGCAGGGACTGGACTAGCGGCCTCCCTGGGGCCAACGTCCTGACTTTC.

As for this clone: Relative to the germline gene, one junction end is altered; a read error may explain this. This sequence joins TRBV23-1 and TRBJ1-4, with a possible D match to TRBD1 (5 bases). TRBV23-1 is filed as an ORF, its function uncertain. This CDR3 region has 13 residues. The CDR3 region has the DNA TGCGCCAGCACCCCCTTTTGGACTCGGGACTCCGCCTTT. The encoded protein is CASTPFWTRDSAF.

This clone came up once. The chain employs TRBV14 and TRBJ2-7; 8 bases are shared with TRBD1. Germline V CDR1 and CDR2: SGHDN, FVKESK. This CDR3 region has 15 residues. Trimming removed 1 base from V and 2 bases from J; junction bases left unmatched: 4. CDR3 bases: TGTGCCAGCAGCCAAGGACAGACAGGGGCCTACGAGCAGTACTTC. It yields the protein CASSQGQTGAYEQYF.

V and J are TRBV2 and TRBJ2-1; 9 bases are a match to TRBD2. CDR3 length equals 15 residues. J gave up 4 bases and V 3 bases, and 4 bases lay outside the gene matches. CDR1 and CDR2 from the germline V gene are SNHLY and FYNNEI. The DNA of the CDR3 is TGTGCCAGCAGTGAGGAACTAGCGGGTTACAATGAGCAGTTCTTC. Translated: CASSEELAGYNEQFF.

This rearrangement joins TRBV9 to TRBJ2-2; TRBD2 might be the D (6 bases). Trimming stripped 4 bases from V and 5 bases from J, with 9 bases between. The CDR3 length is 13 residues. CDR1 is SGDLS and CDR2 is YYNGEE in the germline V gene. The CDR3 nucleotides read TGTGCCAGCAGCCCAGGGAGGACCGGGGAGCTGTTTTTT. Protein product: CASSPGRTGELFF.

CDR3: CASSPRLAGPQFSYNEQFF. The CDR3 region has the DNA TGTGCCAGCAGCCCCAGACTAGCGGGGCCTCAATTCTCCTACAATGAGCAGTTCTTC. The V and J genes are TRBV4-2 and TRBJ2-1, with TRBD2 identical over 11 bases. The germline CDR1 and CDR2 sequences are LGHNA and YNFKEQ. The ends lost 4 bases at V and 0 bases at J; junction bases unmatched: 11. The CDR3 sequence is 19 residues long.

The rearrangement uses TRBV7-6 and TRBJ2-7, with a possible D match to TRBD2 (6 bases). Germline values: CDR1 SGHVS, CDR2 FNYEAQ. V was cut by 1 base and J by 5 bases, with 12 bases left in between. This CDR3 has 14 amino acids. In DNA, the CDR3 is TGTGCCAGCAGCTTAGATGCGGGGACGAACGAGCAGTACTTC. Translating it yields CASSLDAGTNEQYF.

The genes are TRBV5-6 and TRBJ2-3; weak D call: TRBD2 (7 bases). The CDR3 runs to 14 residues. Germline V gene lookup returns CDR1 SGHDT and CDR2 YYEEEE. V shed 2 bases and J shed 4 bases, with 11 bases lying between them. The CDR3 region is CASSFWGGADTQYF. The CDR3 coding sequence is TGTGCCAGCAGCTTCTGGGGGGGCGCAGATACGCAGTATTTT. Full variable domain (rest looked up from reference TRBV5-6 and TRBJ2-3): DAGVTQSPTHLIKTRGQQVTLRCSPKSGHDTVSWYQQALGQGPQFIFQYYEEEERQRGNFPDRFSGHQFPNYSSELNVNALLLGDSALYLCASSFWGGADTQYFGPGTRLTVL.

The chain combines TRBV5-4 with TRBJ2-1; maybe TRBD1 (6 bases). V was cut by 0 bases and J by 2 bases, with 9 bases left in between. The CDR3 covers 15 residues. Germline loops: CDR1 SGHNT, CDR2 YYREEE (reference sequence). The CDR3 DNA is TGTGCCAGCAGCTTGGACAGGGAAGCCTACAATGAGCAGTTCTTC. As protein: CASSLDREAYNEQFF.

This chain links TRBV5-6 with TRBJ2-5; 8 nucleotides line up with TRBD1. The DNA end lines up better with TRBJ2-7; the J call may be wrong. Germline values: CDR1 SGHDT, CDR2 YYEEEE. This CDR3 is built from 15 residues. The CDR3 region is CASSPDREVAYEQYF. For the CDR3, the DNA is TGTGCCAGCAGCCCGGACAGGGAAGTGGCCTACGAGCAGTACTTC.

The genes are TRBV7-2 and TRBJ2-3; 10 bases are a match to TRBD2. V dropped 11 bases and J dropped 3; count of bases not matched to a gene: 17. Germline V gives CDR1 SGHTA, CDR2 FQGNSA. CDR3 length: 17 amino acids. The CDR3 coding sequence is TGTGCCGGCACCAGCCTAGCGGGGGATATGAGAACAGATACGCAGTATTTT. As protein: CAGTSLAGDMRTDTQYF.

The chain combines TRBV7-3 with TRBJ1-4; 7 bases are shared with TRBD1. Looked up from germline, CDR1 is SGHTA and CDR2 is FQGTGA. The V gene end was trimmed by 4 bases and the J gene end by 5 bases; junction bases not matched to a gene: 7. There are 15 residues in the CDR3. The CDR3 DNA reads TGTGCCAGCAGCTCTCAGGGACAGCAGAATGAAAAACTGTTTTTT. Protein sequence: CASSSQGQQNEKLFF.

J is TRBJ1-1 and V is TRBV7-9, with D unresolved. In germline, CDR1 is SEHNR, CDR2 FQNEAQ (reference sequence). Trimming stripped 4 bases from V and 0 bases from J, with 12 bases between. The CDR3 consists of 15 residues. The CDR3 spells CASSSSREMNTEAFF. The DNA for the CDR3 is TGTGCCAGCAGCTCAAGCCGGGAAATGAACACTGAAGCTTTCTTT.

V gene TRBV7-3 combines with J gene TRBJ2-7; 9 bases are a match to TRBD1. The V and J ends lost 1 base and 2 bases, in that order; junction bases with no gene match: 9. This CDR3 has 17 amino acids. The germline V gene encodes CDR1 SGHTA and CDR2 FQGTGA. The CDR3 DNA follows: TGTGCCAGCAGCTTAAACAGGCCGGGGACAGGGACCTACGAGCAGTACTTC. This translates into CASSLNRPGTGTYEQYF.

This chain links TRBV6-5 with TRBJ2-7; TRBD2 matches at 8 bases. The V gene end was trimmed by 4 bases and the J gene end by 3 bases; junction bases not matched to a gene: 8. Germline CDR1 and CDR2: MNHEY and SVGAGI. The CDR3 consists of 15 residues. The CDR3: CASSFSRGDRYEQYF. In nucleotides, the CDR3 is TGTGCCAGCAGTTTTTCGCGGGGGGATCGCTACGAGCAGTACTTC.

The CDR3 DNA reads TGTGCCAGCAGTGATCCCCGGTTGAGCGGCTACACCTTC. It encodes CASSDPRLSGYTF. The chain couples TRBV25-1 to TRBJ1-2; D not resolved. Trimming took 3 bases from V and 8 from J, leaving 13 bases between them. The CDR3 has 13 residues. Germline CDR1 reads MGHDK; CDR2 reads SYGVNS.

This chain links TRBV4-3 with TRBJ2-3; 9 nucleotides match TRBD2. From germline, CDR1 is LGHNA and CDR2 YSLEER. Unmatched junction bases numbered 17, after V lost 0 bases and J lost 7 bases. The CDR3 sequence is 19 residues long. CDR3 protein: CASSQESPLERGEENTQYF. The CDR3 DNA follows: TGCGCCAGCAGCCAAGAATCCCCCCTAGAGCGGGGGGAAGAAAATACGCAGTATTTT.